These 7 T cell receptor beta chains originate from one sample sequenced in a study of lymphopenia after photon versus proton radiotherapy. Sequenced by immunoSEQ multiplex PCR; TCRdb stores in-frame clones only, minus some. The sample has thousands of clones, roughly 88% seen once; the top ten hold about a fifth. Source: peripheral blood, taken from a patient treated with photon-based radiotherapy. All receptors derive from an elderly man with cholangiocarcinoma.

The chain links TRBV28 to TRBJ2-7; D is possibly TRBD2 (5 bases). Trimming stripped 7 bases from V and 3 bases from J, with 16 bases between. This CDR3 is 14 amino acids long. Germline CDR1 MDHEN, CDR2 SYDVKM. CDR3 in DNA: TGTGCCAGCACTCCCCCCCGGGGATACTACGAGCAGTACTTC. Its translation: CASTPPRGYYEQYF.

This rearrangement joins TRBV28 to TRBJ1-1; unclear D gene. The length of the CDR3 is 16 residues. Germline V CDR1 and CDR2: MDHEN, SYDVKM. The ends were cut back, 5 bases at V and 2 bases at J, with 18 bases in the middle. CDR3 DNA: TGTGCCAGCAGTCCCCCCGTGGCTAGCCTTAACACTGAAGCTTTCTTT. It yields the protein CASSPPVASLNTEAFF. Full variable domain (rest looked up from reference TRBV28 and TRBJ1-1): DVKVTQSSRYLVKRTGEKVFLECVQDMDHENMFWYRQDPGLGLRLIYFSYDVKMKEKGDIPEGYSVSREKKERFSLILESASTNQTSMYLCASSPPVASLNTEAFFGQGTRLTVV.

The chain recombines TRBV18 with TRBJ2-7; the match to TRBD1 covers 10 bases. The V and J ends lost 3 bases and 6 bases, in that order; junction bases with no gene match: 8. The CDR3 has 15 residues. Germline V gives CDR1 KGHSH, CDR2 LQKENI. In DNA, the CDR3 is TGTGCCAGCTCACCCTCCGGGACAGGGGTAGGCGAGCAGTACTTC. Its translation: CASSPSGTGVGEQYF. Using reference TRBV18 and TRBJ2-7 for the parts outside the CDR3, the full variable domain is NAGVMQNPRHLVRRRGQEARLRCSPMKGHSHVYWYRQLPEEGLKFMVYLQKENIIDESGMPKERFSAEFPKEGPSILRIQQVVRGDSAAYFCASSPSGTGVGEQYFGPGTRLTVT.

This clone is termed large (0.1 to 1%). J is TRBJ1-5 and V is TRBV7-2; TRBD1 is a possible D gene (5 bases). The CDR3 loop spans 13 amino acids. CDR1 and CDR2 (germline): SGHTA, FQGNSA. V shed 7 bases and J shed 7 bases, with 14 bases lying between them. CDR3 loop: CASTTGTAQPQHF. CDR3 nucleotides: TGTGCCAGCACCACCGGGACGGCACAGCCCCAGCATTTT.

J is TRBJ2-1 and V is TRBV5-1; 7 bases match TRBD2. The CDR3 totals 13 residues. Germline V CDR1 and CDR2: SGHRS, YFSETQ. The ends lost 0 bases at V and 8 bases at J; junction bases unmatched: 2. The CDR3 region is CASSLVGGYEQFF. The CDR3 bases are TGCGCCAGCAGCTTGGTGGGGGGGTATGAGCAGTTCTTC.

The CDR3 loop reads CASSRGPQGETQYF. CDR3 nucleotide sequence: TGCGCCAGCAGCCGGGGGCCCCAAGGAGAGACCCAGTACTTC. V usage is TRBV4-1 and J usage is TRBJ2-5, with a tentative D call TRBD1 (6 bases). V lost 4 bases and J lost 4, with 13 bases in between. CDR1 is MGHRA, CDR2 YSYEKL, per germline. This CDR3 is built from 14 residues.

The genes are TRBV7-2 and TRBJ1-1; the D gene is possibly TRBD1 (5 bases). This CDR3 region has 15 residues. The V and J ends lost 1 base and 5 bases respectively, with 14 bases between them. The germline V gene encodes CDR1 SGHTA and CDR2 FQGNSA. The chain's CDR3 is CASSLGFVRGTEAFF. CDR3 in DNA: TGTGCCAGCAGCTTAGGTTTTGTGAGGGGAACTGAAGCTTTCTTT. The full variable domain, completed using reference TRBV7-2 and TRBJ1-1, is GAGVSQSPSNKVTEKGKDVELRCDPISGHTALYWYRQSLGQGLEFLIYFQGNSAPDKSGLPSDRFSAERTGGSVSTLTIQRTQQEDSAVYLCASSLGFVRGTEAFFGQGTRLTVV.